Listed below are T cell receptor beta chains from one sample, sequenced in a study of tumor-infiltrating lymphocytes in primary liver carcinoma. TCRdb reprocessed the multiplex PCR reads with MiXCR, giving one entry per CDR3 protein. The sample lists about 350,000 distinct CDR3 sequences; about two thirds were seen once. Sequences were obtained from peripheral blood. These receptors came from a middle-aged man with primary liver carcinoma and hepatitis B virus infection. Both conserved end residues are part of each CDR3. D genes are given only for firm matches. The listing skips clone size in some rows; elsewhere it reads once, few, many or a size class.

CDR3nt	CDR3aa	v_gene	d_gene	abundance	j_gene
TGTGCCGGCAGTCTCGGACCGACCTACGAGGAGTACTTC	CAGSLGPTYEEYF	TRBV11-2	NA	once	TRBJ2-7
TGTGCCAGCACCTTGGAACTAGCGGTCAATGAGCAGTTCTTC	CASTLELAVNEQFF	TRBV5-4	TRBD2	NA	TRBJ2-1
TGCAGCGTTGCGGTAGGGGCCAGAGAGACCCAGTACTTC	CSVAVGARETQYF	TRBV29-1	NA	many	TRBJ2-5
TGTGCCAGCACCCTGCCAGGTCCACCCCTCCACTTT	CASTLPGPPLHF	TRBV11-2	NA	NA	TRBJ1-6
TGTGCCACCAGTGATTGGACAGGGGAGGACTATGGCTACACCTTC	CATSDWTGEDYGYTF	TRBV24-1	TRBD1	NA	TRBJ1-2
TGTGCCCGCAAAAGGTGGGGCAAGCAGTACTTC	CARKRWGKQYF	TRBV11-2	NA	NA	TRBJ2-7
TGTGCCAGCAGTTACCTCACGCCAATCTCCTACGAGCAGTACTTC	CASSYLTPISYEQYF	TRBV6-6	NA	many	TRBJ2-7
TGTGCCAGCAGAATGAACGTCAGGCAAAATACACAGTATTTT	CASRMNVRQNTQYF	TRBV5-6	NA	NA	TRBJ2-3
TGCGCCAGCAGTCGAGCCGGGGGTGGGATCTACGAGCAGTACTTC	CASSRAGGGIYEQYF	TRBV4-1	NA	many	TRBJ2-7
TGTGCCAGCAGCCAAATTTTACAGTCAAGTCAGCCCCAGCATTTT	CASSQILQSSQPQHF	TRBV4-2	NA	NA	TRBJ1-5
TGCGCCAGCAGCCAATCCGGGCCCTACTTGGGGGGCTACACCTTC	CASSQSGPYLGGYTF	TRBV4-3	NA	many	TRBJ1-2
TGTACCAGCAGCGTAGCCCAACAGGGAGGACCAGATACGCAGTATTTT	CTSSVAQQGGPDTQYF	TRBV9	NA	NA	TRBJ2-3
TGTGCCAGCGGCTTACAGGGGTGGAAGGAGGCCTTCTTT	CASGLQGWKEAFF	TRBV11-1	TRBD1	NA	TRBJ1-1
TGCGCCAGCTGCCTCCGGGACATGAGCTCCTACGAGCAGTACTTC	CASCLRDMSSYEQYF	TRBV5-1	NA	few	TRBJ2-7
TGTGCCAGCGGCCGGACAGGGGACTACGAGCAGTACTTC	CASGRTGDYEQYF	TRBV5-4	TRBD1	once	TRBJ2-7
TGCGCCAGCAGCCAAACAAGTTTACAGGAGGGGAATACGCAGTATTTT	CASSQTSLQEGNTQYF	TRBV4-1	NA	NA	TRBJ2-3
TGTGCCACCAGTGCCAGCCGGGTTGCTCCCCGCGGCAATGAGCAGTTCTTC	CATSASRVAPRGNEQFF	TRBV24-1	NA	few	TRBJ2-1
TGTGTTAGCAGCCGCCTGGTAGCGGAGACCTACGAGCAGTACTTC	CVSSRLVAETYEQYF	TRBV11-2	NA	few	TRBJ2-7
TGCCGCGTTGAGTTTTGGGAGGGGACTACCGGGGAACCAACCAATGAGCAGTTCTTC	CRVEFWEGTTGEPTNEQFF	TRBV29-1	TRBD2	NA	TRBJ2-1
TGTGCCATCAGTGGTCTAGCGGGAGGAGGTATCGGGGAGCTGTTTTTT	CAISGLAGGGIGELFF	TRBV10-3	TRBD2	NA	TRBJ2-2
TGTGCCAGCAGCCTACCGGACAGGTTGTACGAGACCCAGTACTTC	CASSLPDRLYETQYF	TRBV11-2	TRBD1	NA	TRBJ2-5
TGTGCCAGCAGTTTGGCCCAGGGCTCTGGGGCCAACGTCCTGACTTTC	CASSLAQGSGANVLTF	TRBV28	NA	NA	TRBJ2-6
TGTGCCAGCAGTTTCGTGGGGGAAGAAAAACTGTTTTTT	CASSFVGEEKLFF	TRBV28	NA	NA	TRBJ1-4
TGCAGCGTTGAATATCGCGGGACAAGGATCCAAGAGACCCAGTACTTC	CSVEYRGTRIQETQYF	TRBV29-1	NA	NA	TRBJ2-5
TGTGCCAGCAGGACGGGACAGTTCAACTACAATGAGCAGTTCTTC	CASRTGQFNYNEQFF	TRBV6-2/TRBV6-3	TRBD1	many	TRBJ2-1
TGTGCCACCAGTGATCCTGCGGGCCGCCCAGATACGCAGTATTTT	CATSDPAGRPDTQYF	TRBV24-1	NA	NA	TRBJ2-3
TGCGGCGCTATACAGGGGTCTGAAGCTTTCTTT	CGAIQGSEAFF	TRBV29-1	TRBD1	NA	TRBJ1-1
TGTGCCACCAGTGTCCAGACTAGCGGAGAGCAGTTCTTC	CATSVQTSGEQFF	TRBV24-1	TRBD2	many	TRBJ2-1
TGTGCCAGCAGTTTATTGCCAGAGAAATACGAGCAGTACTTC	CASSLLPEKYEQYF	TRBV28	NA	NA	TRBJ2-7
TGTACCAGCAACTTAGATCGATTGGGCGGGGAGCTGTTTTTT	CTSNLDRLGGELFF	TRBV11-2	NA	NA	TRBJ2-2
TGTGCCAGCAGCTTAAGGCAGGGGGCCGTCACTGAAGCTTTCTTT	CASSLRQGAVTEAFF	TRBV11-1	TRBD1	medium-sized	TRBJ1-1
TGTGCCAGCAGCTCAGTCTCCAGGGCACAGACCCAGTACTTC	CASSSVSRAQTQYF	TRBV11-2	NA	NA	TRBJ2-5
TGTGTCAGCAGTCATGGGGCCGGGGAGCTGTTTTTT	CVSSHGAGELFF	TRBV6-6	NA	NA	TRBJ2-2
TGTGCCAGCAGTACTGGGTCAGGGACCTATGGCTACACCTTC	CASSTGSGTYGYTF	TRBV6-6	NA	many	TRBJ1-2
TGTGCCAGCAGTTTATGGGTCGAAACTGAAGCTTTCTTT	CASSLWVETEAFF	TRBV12-3/TRBV12-4	NA	many	TRBJ1-1
TGCGCCAGCAGCCTACGCATACTGTCGGTCGGGACAGGGTATGTAGGCTACACCTTC	CASSLRILSVGTGYVGYTF	TRBV4-1	TRBD1	many	TRBJ1-2
TGTGCCATCAGTGACCCCAAGGACAGGCTCATGGACGAGCAGTACTTC	CAISDPKDRLMDEQYF	TRBV10-3	TRBD1	few	TRBJ2-7
TGTGCCAGCAGTGAAGCCCGCATTGGTACCTCCTATAATTCACCCCTCCACTTT	CASSEARIGTSYNSPLHF	TRBV6-1	NA	few	TRBJ1-6
TGTGCCAGCCGGGGGCTAAAGGGCTACTCCTTC	CASRGLKGYSF	TRBV6-2/TRBV6-3	NA	NA	TRBJ1-2
TGTGCCAGCAGTTACCAGGAGCCTGCAGGGGATTCCTACGAGCAGTACTTC	CASSYQEPAGDSYEQYF	TRBV6-5	NA	many	TRBJ2-7
TGTGTCAGCAGTTACTCTACAGGGTCGAACACTGAAGCTTTCTTT	CVSSYSTGSNTEAFF	TRBV6-2/TRBV6-3	NA	NA	TRBJ1-1
TGCGCCAGCAGCCAGGCGGCGGCTTCGTCCTTTCTCTACACCTTC	CASSQAAASSFLYTF	TRBV4-1	NA	NA	TRBJ1-2
TGTGCCAGCAGCCAAGAGTTGGGCAGGGTCTACGAGCAGTACTTC	CASSQELGRVYEQYF	TRBV14	NA	NA	TRBJ2-7
TGTGCCAGCAGTCCCGGACCAGCGGGAGGGCCGTACGGGGAGCTGTTTTTT	CASSPGPAGGPYGELFF	TRBV6-2/TRBV6-3	TRBD2	NA	TRBJ2-2
TGTGCCAGCACCAATAGCGGGATAAACAATGAGCAGTTCTTC	CASTNSGINNEQFF	TRBV12-3/TRBV12-4	TRBD2	many	TRBJ2-1
TGTGCCAGCAGTTACTCGGACCAAGTGACCCAGTACTTC	CASSYSDQVTQYF	TRBV6-6	NA	many	TRBJ2-5
TGTGCCTGGGAACTAGCGGGAGTACATTCAGATACGCATTATTTT	CAWELAGVHSDTHYF	TRBV30	TRBD2	NA	TRBJ2-3
TGTGCCAGCAGCTTAGGGACGATCAAGTATGGCTACACCTTC	CASSLGTIKYGYTF	TRBV13	NA	NA	TRBJ1-2
TGTGCCAGCAGCTCTGAGGACAGGCTAAGGTACGAGCAGTACTTC	CASSSEDRLRYEQYF	TRBV5-5	TRBD1	few	TRBJ2-7
TGTGCCGGGAGTTCCGGGCGCCACTATGGCTACACCTTC	CAGSSGRHYGYTF	TRBV30	NA	NA	TRBJ1-2
TGTGCCAGCAGTTTCGCTCAGATACTAGTGGGAGGGCCGAACGAGCAGTACTTC	CASSFAQILVGGPNEQYF	TRBV12-3/TRBV12-4	TRBD2	NA	TRBJ2-7
TGTGCGAGCAGCTTAGAGGTGAGTCAGCCCCAGCATTTT	CASSLEVSQPQHF	TRBV11-2	NA	NA	TRBJ1-5
TGTGCCACCAGTGTCGACAGGGAAGGAGACAATGAGCAGTTCTTC	CATSVDREGDNEQFF	TRBV24-1	TRBD1	NA	TRBJ2-1
TGTGCCAGCAGCTTAGGGTACGGAAACAATGAGCAGTTCTTC	CASSLGYGNNEQFF	TRBV11-2	NA	medium-sized	TRBJ2-1
TGTAACCCAACGAAACGACCGACTGGAGAGGCCCACTACTTC	CNPTKRPTGEAHYF	TRBV29-1	NA	once	TRBJ2-5